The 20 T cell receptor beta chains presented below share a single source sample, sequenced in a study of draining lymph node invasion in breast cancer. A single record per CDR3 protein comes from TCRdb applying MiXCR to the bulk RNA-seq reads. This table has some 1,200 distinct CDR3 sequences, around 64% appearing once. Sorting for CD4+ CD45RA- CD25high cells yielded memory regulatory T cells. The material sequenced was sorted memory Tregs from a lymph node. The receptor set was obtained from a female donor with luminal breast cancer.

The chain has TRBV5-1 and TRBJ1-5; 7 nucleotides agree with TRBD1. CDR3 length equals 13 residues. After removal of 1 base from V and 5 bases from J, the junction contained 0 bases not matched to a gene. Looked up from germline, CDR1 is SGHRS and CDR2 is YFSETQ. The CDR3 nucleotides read TGCGCCAGCAGCTTGACAGGGGATCAGCCCCAGCATTTT. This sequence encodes CASSLTGDQPQHF.

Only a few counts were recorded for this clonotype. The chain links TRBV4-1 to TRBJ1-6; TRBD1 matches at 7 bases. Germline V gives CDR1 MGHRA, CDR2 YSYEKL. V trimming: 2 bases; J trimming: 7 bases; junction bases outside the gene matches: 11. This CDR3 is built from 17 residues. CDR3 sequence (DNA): TGCGCCAGCAGCCAAACAGTAGGACAGGCAGAAAATTCACCCCTCCACTTT. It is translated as CASSQTVGQAENSPLHF.

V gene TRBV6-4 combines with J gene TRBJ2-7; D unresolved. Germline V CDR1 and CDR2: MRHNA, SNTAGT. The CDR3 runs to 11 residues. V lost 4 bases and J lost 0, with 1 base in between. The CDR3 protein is CASSGSYEQYF. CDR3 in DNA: TGTGCCAGCAGTGGCTCCTACGAGCAGTACTTC.

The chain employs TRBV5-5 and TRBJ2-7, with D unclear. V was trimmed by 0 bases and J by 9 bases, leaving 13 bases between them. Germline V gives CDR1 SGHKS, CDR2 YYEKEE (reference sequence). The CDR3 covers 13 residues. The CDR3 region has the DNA TGTGCCAGCAGCTTGGGGGAATCTTCCGGGCAGTACGTC. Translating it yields CASSLGESSGQYV.

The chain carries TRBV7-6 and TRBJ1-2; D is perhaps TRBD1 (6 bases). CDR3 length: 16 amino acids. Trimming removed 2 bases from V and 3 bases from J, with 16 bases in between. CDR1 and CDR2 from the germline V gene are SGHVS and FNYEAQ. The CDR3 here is CASSLRFQGRDYGYTF. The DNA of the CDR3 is TGTGCCAGCAGCTTAAGGTTTCAGGGGCGCGACTATGGCTACACCTTC. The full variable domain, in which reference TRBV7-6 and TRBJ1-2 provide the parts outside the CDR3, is GAGVSQSPRYKVTKRGQDVALRCDPISGHVSLYWYRQALGQGPEFLTYFNYEAQQDKSGLPNDRFSAERPEGSISTLTIQRTEQRDSAMYRCASSLRFQGRDYGYTFGSGTRLTVV.

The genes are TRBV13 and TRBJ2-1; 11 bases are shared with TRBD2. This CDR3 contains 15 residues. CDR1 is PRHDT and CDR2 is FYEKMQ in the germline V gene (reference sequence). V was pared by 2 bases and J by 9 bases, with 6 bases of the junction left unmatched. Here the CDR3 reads CASSLSLAGGREQFF. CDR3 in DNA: TGTGCCAGCAGCTTAAGTCTAGCGGGGGGTCGTGAGCAGTTCTTC.

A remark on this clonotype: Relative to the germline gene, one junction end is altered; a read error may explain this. The CDR3 coding sequence is TGTGCCAGCAGTCCCCGAGGTAGGGCCATGTTTGAGCGAAACTTC. Residues: CASSPRGRAMFERNF. V usage is TRBV27 and J usage is TRBJ2-7, with D uncertain. The CDR3 is made up of 15 amino acids. Germline lookup yields CDR1 MNHEY and CDR2 SMNVEV (reference sequence).

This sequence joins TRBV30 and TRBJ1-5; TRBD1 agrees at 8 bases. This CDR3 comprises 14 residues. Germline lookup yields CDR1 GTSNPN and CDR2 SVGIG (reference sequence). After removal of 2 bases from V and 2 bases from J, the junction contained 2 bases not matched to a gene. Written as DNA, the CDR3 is TGTGCCTGGAGTACGGGACAGGGCAATCAGCCCCAGCATTTT. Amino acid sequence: CAWSTGQGNQPQHF.

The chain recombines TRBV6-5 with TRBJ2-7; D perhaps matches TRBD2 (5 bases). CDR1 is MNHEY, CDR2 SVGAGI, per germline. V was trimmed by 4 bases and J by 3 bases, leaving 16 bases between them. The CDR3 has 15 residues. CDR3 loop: CASSSLAKNGYEQYF. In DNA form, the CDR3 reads TGTGCCAGCAGTTCCCTAGCCAAAAATGGCTACGAGCAGTACTTC.

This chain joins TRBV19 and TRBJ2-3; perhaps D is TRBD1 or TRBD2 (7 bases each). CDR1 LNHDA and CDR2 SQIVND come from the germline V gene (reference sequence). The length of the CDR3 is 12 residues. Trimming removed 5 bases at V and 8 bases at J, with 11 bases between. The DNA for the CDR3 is TGTGCCAGTAGTCAGGGGGAGGGTACGCAGTATTTT. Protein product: CASSQGEGTQYF.

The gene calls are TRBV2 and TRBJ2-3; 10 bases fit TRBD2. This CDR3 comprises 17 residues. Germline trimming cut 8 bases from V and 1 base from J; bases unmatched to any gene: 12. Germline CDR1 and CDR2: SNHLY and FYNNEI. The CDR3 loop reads CASQRGGGSCGTDTQYF. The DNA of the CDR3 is TGTGCCAGCCAGCGGGGGGGCGGATCCTGTGGCACAGATACGCAGTATTTT.

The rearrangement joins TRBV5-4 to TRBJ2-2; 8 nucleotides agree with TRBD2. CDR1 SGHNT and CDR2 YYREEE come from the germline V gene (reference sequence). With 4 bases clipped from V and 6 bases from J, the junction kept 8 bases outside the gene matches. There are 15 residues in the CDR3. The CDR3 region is CASSPVGGGPGELFF. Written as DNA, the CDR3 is TGTGCCAGCAGCCCGGTCGGGGGGGGGCCCGGGGAGCTGTTTTTT.

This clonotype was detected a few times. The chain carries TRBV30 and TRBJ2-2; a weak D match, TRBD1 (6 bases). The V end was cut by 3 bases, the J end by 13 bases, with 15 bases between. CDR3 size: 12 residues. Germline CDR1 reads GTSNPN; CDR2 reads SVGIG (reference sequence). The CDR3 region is CAWRRQTGSLFF. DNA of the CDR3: TGTGCCTGGAGACGGCAGACAGGTTCGCTGTTTTTT.

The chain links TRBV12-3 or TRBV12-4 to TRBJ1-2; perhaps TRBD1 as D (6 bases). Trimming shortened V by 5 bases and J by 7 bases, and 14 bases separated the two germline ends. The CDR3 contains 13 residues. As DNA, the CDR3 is TGTGCCAGCAGTCGCCAGACAGGTACTGGCTACACCTTC. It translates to CASSRQTGTGYTF.

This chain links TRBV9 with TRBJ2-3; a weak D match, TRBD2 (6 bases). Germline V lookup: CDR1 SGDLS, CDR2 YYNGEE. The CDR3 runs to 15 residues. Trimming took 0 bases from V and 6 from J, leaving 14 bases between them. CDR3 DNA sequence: TGTGCCAGCAGCGTAGGGGCGGGGATGATTGATACGCAGTATTTT. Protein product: CASSVGAGMIDTQYF.

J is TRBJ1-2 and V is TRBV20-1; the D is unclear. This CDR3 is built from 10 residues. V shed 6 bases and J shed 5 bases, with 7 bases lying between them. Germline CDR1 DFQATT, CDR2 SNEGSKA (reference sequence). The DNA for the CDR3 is TGCAGTGCCCCGGATTATGGCTACACCTTC. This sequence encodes CSAPDYGYTF.

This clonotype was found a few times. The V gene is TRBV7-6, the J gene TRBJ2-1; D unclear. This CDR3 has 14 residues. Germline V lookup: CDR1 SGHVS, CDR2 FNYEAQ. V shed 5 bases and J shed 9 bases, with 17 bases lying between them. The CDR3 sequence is CASSQVLVGGEQFF. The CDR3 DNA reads TGTGCCAGCAGCCAGGTCCTCGTCGGCGGTGAGCAGTTCTTC. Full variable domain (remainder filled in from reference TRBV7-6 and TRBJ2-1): GAGVSQSPRYKVTKRGQDVALRCDPISGHVSLYWYRQALGQGPEFLTYFNYEAQQDKSGLPNDRFSAERPEGSISTLTIQRTEQRDSAMYRCASSQVLVGGEQFFGPGTRLTVL.

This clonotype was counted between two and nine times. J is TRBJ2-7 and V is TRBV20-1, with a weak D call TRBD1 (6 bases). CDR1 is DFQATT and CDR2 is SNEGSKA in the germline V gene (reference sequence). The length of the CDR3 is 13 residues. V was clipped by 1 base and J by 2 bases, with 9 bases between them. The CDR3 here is CSARGPGAYEQYF. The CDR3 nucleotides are TGCAGTGCTAGAGGTCCAGGGGCCTACGAGCAGTACTTC.

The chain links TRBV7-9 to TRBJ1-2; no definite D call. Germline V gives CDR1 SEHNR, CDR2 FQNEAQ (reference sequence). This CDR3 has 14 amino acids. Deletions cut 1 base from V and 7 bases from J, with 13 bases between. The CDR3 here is CASSLGERASGYTF. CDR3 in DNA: TGTGCCAGCAGCTTAGGGGAGAGGGCGAGTGGCTACACCTTC.

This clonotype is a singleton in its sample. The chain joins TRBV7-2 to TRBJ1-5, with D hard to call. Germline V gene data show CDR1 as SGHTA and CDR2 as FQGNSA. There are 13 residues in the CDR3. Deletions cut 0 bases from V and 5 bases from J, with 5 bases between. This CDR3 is CASSLAAHQPQHF. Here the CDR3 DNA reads TGTGCCAGCAGCTTAGCCGCCCATCAGCCCCAGCATTTT.